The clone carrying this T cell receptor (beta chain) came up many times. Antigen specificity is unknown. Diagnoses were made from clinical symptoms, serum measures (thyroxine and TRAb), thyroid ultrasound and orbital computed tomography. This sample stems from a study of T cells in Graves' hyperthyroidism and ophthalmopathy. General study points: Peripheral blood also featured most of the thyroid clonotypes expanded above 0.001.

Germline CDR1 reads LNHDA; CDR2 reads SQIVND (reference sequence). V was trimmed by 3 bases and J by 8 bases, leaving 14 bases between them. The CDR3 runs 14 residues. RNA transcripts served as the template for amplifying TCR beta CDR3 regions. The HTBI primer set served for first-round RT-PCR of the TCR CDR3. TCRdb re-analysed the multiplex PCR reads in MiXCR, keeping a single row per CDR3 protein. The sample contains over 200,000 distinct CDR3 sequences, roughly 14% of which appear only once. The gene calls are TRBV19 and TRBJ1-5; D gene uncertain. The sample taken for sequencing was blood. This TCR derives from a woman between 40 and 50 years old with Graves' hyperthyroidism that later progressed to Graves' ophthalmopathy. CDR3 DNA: TGTGCCAGTAGTATGCGAGGGAAGGCTAAGCCCCAGCATTTT. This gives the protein CASSMRGKAKPQHF. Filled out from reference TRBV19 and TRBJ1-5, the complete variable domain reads DGGITQSPKYLFRKEGQNVTLSCEQNLNHDAMYWYRQDPGQGLRLIYYSQIVNDFQKGDIAEGYSVSREKKESFPLTVTSAQKNPTAFYLCASSMRGKAKPQHFGDGTRLSIL.